These 10 T cell receptor beta chains were sequenced from one sample in a study of T cell changes during pregnancy in multiple sclerosis. TCRdb's table, derived via immunoSEQ multiplex PCR, lists solely in-frame clones and lacks some. The data show tens of thousands of clones, roughly 90% seen once. The material was peripheral blood, obtained in the first trimester of pregnancy. The receptors derive from a female donor with multiple sclerosis, enrolled in a pregnancy study.

The chain employs TRBV6-5 and TRBJ2-7; 8 bases fit TRBD1. The CDR3 extends over 15 amino acids. V shed 1 base, J shed 0 bases, and the junction held 2 bases outside the gene matches. From germline, CDR1 is MNHEY and CDR2 SVGAGI. The CDR3 nucleotides read TGTGCCAGCAGTTACTATACAGGGGGCTCCTACGAGCAGTACTTC. Amino acid sequence: CASSYYTGGSYEQYF.

V usage is TRBV28 and J usage is TRBJ2-7; TRBD1 aligns across 8 bases. CDR3 length equals 16 residues. The V gene end was trimmed by 8 bases and the J gene end by 2 bases; junction bases not matched to a gene: 14. Germline values: CDR1 MDHEN, CDR2 SYDVKM. CDR3 DNA: TGTGCCAGCTCAAACCGTCGGGACAGGATCGCCTACGAGCAGTACTTC. Residues: CASSNRRDRIAYEQYF.

This rearrangement joins TRBV6-6 to TRBJ1-1; the D gene is possibly TRBD1 (5 bases). Trimming took off 5 bases at V and 7 bases at J, with 20 bases between the two ends. The CDR3 extends over 15 amino acids. The germline CDR1 and CDR2 sequences are MNHNY and SVGAGI (reference sequence). CDR3 protein: CASSKDGRGLNEAFF. The CDR3 nucleotides are TGTGCCAGCAGTAAGGACGGCCGGGGACTTAATGAAGCTTTCTTT.

The rearrangement joins TRBV4-3 to TRBJ1-4; D unresolved. The V end was cut by 0 bases, the J end by 8 bases, with 7 bases between. This CDR3 comprises 13 residues. Germline CDR1 is LGHNA and CDR2 is YSLEER. DNA of the CDR3: TGCGCCAGCAGCCAAGATACCCGGGAAAAACTGTTTTTT. It is translated as CASSQDTREKLFF.

The rearrangement joins TRBV6-4 to TRBJ2-7; 11 bases line up with TRBD2. This CDR3 has 17 amino acids. The junction had 8 bases not matched to a gene; V was cut back by 1 base and J by 3 bases. Germline V CDR1 and CDR2: MRHNA, SNTAGT. The CDR3 bases are TGTGCCAGCAGTGACTGGGCTAGCGGGAGGCAGAACTACGAGCAGTACTTC. Its protein is CASSDWASGRQNYEQYF.

The chain couples TRBV30 to TRBJ2-1; 12 nucleotides match TRBD2. The germline V gene has CDR1 GTSNPN and CDR2 SVGIG (reference sequence). This CDR3 spans 16 amino acids. V trimming: 0 bases; J trimming: 7 bases; junction bases outside the gene matches: 7. The CDR3 protein is CAWSVSELAGGNEQFF. In DNA form, the CDR3 reads TGTGCCTGGAGTGTATCCGAACTAGCGGGAGGTAATGAGCAGTTCTTC. The whole variable domain, remainder taken from reference TRBV30 and TRBJ2-1, is SQTIHQWPATLVQPVGSPLSLECTVEGTSNPNLYWYRQAAGRGLQLLFYSVGIGQISSEVPQNLSASRPQDRQFILSSKKLLLSDSGFYLCAWSVSELAGGNEQFFGPGTRLTVL.

This rearrangement joins TRBV27 to TRBJ2-2; tentatively, D is TRBD1 (6 bases). Trimming left V 2 bases short and J 6 bases short, with 7 bases between. Germline V gene lookup returns CDR1 MNHEY and CDR2 SMNVEV (reference sequence). This CDR3 region has 13 residues. This chain's CDR3 is CASSLKGAGELFF. As DNA, the CDR3 is TGTGCCAGCAGTTTAAAGGGGGCCGGGGAGCTGTTTTTT.

The rearrangement joins TRBV25-1 to TRBJ2-3; 11 bases are a match to TRBD2. CDR1 and CDR2 from the germline V gene are MGHDK and SYGVNS. V gave up 5 bases and J gave up 0 bases; unmatched junction bases: 10. The CDR3 is 18 amino acids. CDR3 region: CASSFSPRTSGSTDTQYF. CDR3 sequence (DNA): TGTGCCAGCAGTTTCTCCCCGCGGACTAGCGGGAGCACAGATACGCAGTATTTT.

This chain links TRBV7-2 with TRBJ1-4, with D maybe TRBD1 (6 bases). Per germline, CDR1 SGHTA and CDR2 FQGNSA. V was shortened by 5 bases and J by 0 bases, with 10 bases between the two germline ends. The CDR3 contains 15 residues. The CDR3 DNA follows: TGTGCCAGCAGCCGACAGGTTACAACTAATGAAAAACTGTTTTTT. This codes for CASSRQVTTNEKLFF.

V gene TRBV11-2 combines with J gene TRBJ2-1; D possibly corresponds to TRBD2 (6 bases). V lost 8 bases and J 8 bases, leaving 22 bases between the germline ends. This CDR3 comprises 15 residues. Per germline, CDR1 SGHAT and CDR2 FQNNGV. As DNA, the CDR3 is TGTGCCAGCTCCCTCGGGAGTGTTAGGGAGGATGAGCAGTTCTTC. This codes for CASSLGSVREDEQFF.